Reported below is one TCR beta chain. Antigen specificity is unknown. This entry is derived from a study of cytomegalovirus exposure and HLA in healthy donors. Both 60 Vbeta primers and 13 Jbeta primers went into the PCR. Methods used by the authors: Unique TCR beta chains totaled around 86 million in a later count, with some 10 million of them shared. Generated by immunoSEQ multiplex PCR, the TCRdb table keeps only in-frame clones and is missing some. D and trimming come from the DNA, and the V and J calls and clone size come from that table. The top ten clones hold more than 3% of a sample with over 80,000 clones, about three quarters of them seen once. This CDR3 comprises 12 residues. V gave up 4 bases and J gave up 4 bases, with 7 bases separating them. Germline assignment: CDR1 LGHNA and CDR2 YSLEER. Findings of the study overall: A later analysis showed TCR association rates differing by HLA locus, peaking at DRB1 and lowest at HLA-C.

Donors counted as nominally healthy when sampled, yet unrecorded immune exposures were likely. Sequenced material: PBMCs. This chain uses TRBV4-3 with TRBJ1-2; D uncertain. This TCR was recovered from a man in his forties in good health and CMV-seronegative. In DNA form, the CDR3 reads TGCGCCAGCAGCCGAGGCGCCTATGGCTACACCTTC. Its protein product is CASSRGAYGYTF.